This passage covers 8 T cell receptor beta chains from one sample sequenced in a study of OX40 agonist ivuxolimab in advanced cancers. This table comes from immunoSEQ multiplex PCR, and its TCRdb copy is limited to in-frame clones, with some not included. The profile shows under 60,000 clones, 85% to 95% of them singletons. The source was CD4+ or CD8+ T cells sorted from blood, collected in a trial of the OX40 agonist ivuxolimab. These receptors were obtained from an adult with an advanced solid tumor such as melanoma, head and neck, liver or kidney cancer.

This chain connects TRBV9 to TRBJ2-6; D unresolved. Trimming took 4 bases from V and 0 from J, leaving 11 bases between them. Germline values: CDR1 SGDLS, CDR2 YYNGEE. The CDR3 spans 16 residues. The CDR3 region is CASSFHGSSGANVLTF. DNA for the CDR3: TGTGCCAGCAGCTTCCATGGCAGCTCTGGGGCCAACGTCCTGACTTTC.

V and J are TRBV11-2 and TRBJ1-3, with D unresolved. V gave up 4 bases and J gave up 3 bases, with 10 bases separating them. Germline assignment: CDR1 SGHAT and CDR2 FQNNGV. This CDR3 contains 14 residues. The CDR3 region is CASSSVDGGNTIYF. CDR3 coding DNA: TGTGCCAGCAGCTCCGTGGACGGTGGAAACACCATATATTTT.

The CDR3 sequence: CSVILGVDNTGELFF. CDR3 nucleotides: TGCAGCGTTATATTGGGAGTAGATAACACCGGGGAGCTGTTTTTT. The rearrangement uses TRBV29-1 and TRBJ2-2, with D possibly matching TRBD2 (5 bases). The CDR3 extends over 15 amino acids. Trimming removed 5 bases at V and 2 bases at J, with 15 bases between. The germline V gene has CDR1 SQVTM and CDR2 ANQGSEA.

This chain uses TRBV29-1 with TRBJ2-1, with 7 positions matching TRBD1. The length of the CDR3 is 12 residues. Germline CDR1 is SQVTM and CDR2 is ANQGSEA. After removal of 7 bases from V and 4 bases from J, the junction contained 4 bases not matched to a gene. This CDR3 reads CSDGTEYNEQFF. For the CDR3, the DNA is TGCAGCGACGGGACAGAATACAATGAGCAGTTCTTC.

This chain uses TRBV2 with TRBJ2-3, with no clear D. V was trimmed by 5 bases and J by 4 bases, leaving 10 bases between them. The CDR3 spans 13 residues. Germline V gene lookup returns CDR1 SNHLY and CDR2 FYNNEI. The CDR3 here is CASSFDPADTQYF. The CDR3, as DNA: TGTGCCAGCAGTTTTGACCCCGCAGATACGCAGTATTTT.

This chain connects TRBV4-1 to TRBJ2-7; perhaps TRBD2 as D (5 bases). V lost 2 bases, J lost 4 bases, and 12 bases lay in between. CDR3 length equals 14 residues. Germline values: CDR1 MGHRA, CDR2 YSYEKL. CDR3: CASSQRELSYEQYF. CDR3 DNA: TGCGCCAGCAGCCAAAGGGAGCTAAGTTACGAGCAGTACTTC.

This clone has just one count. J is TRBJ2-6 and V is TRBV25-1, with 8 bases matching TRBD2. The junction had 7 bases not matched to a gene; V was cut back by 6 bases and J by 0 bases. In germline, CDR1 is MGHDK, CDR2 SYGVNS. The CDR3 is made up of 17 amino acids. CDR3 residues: CASSGIGGVSGANVLTF. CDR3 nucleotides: TGTGCCAGCAGCGGTATCGGGGGGGTCTCTGGGGCCAACGTCCTGACTTTC.

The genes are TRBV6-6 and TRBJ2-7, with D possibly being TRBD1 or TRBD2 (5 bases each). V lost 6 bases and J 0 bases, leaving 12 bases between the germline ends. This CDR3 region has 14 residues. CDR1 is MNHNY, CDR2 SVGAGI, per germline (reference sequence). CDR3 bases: TGTGCCAGCAGCCAAGGTGGGGGCTCCTACGAGCAGTACTTC. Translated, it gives CASSQGGGSYEQYF.